This T cell receptor (beta chain) is drawn from a study of CD8+ T cells in alopecia areata. Findings and limits, study-wide: Tofacitinib significantly lowered scalp clonality and expanded CD8+ clones among the top 100. It was less clear whether patients shared TCRs than it was in mice, possibly because of HLA.

Sample treatment: oral pan-JAK inhibitor, 5-10 mg twice daily. Points on this clone: As yet, its antigen is unknown.

Germline assignment: CDR1 SQVTM and CDR2 ANQGSEA. This CDR3 contains 11 residues. Trimming pared 6 bases from V and 4 bases from J, leaving 8 bases between. Sequencing templates came from extracted RNA that was reverse transcribed into cDNA. Assay used: immunoSEQ multiplex PCR; TCRdb lists only in-frame clones, some missing. The repertoire holds 150,000 to 250,000 clones, with 55% to 75% as singletons. The chain has TRBV29-1 and TRBJ2-3; no firm D call. Material: CD4+ T cells sorted from blood, obtained at week 24, from a patient treated with tofacitinib. The TCR comes from a human donor with alopecia areata. The CDR3 is CSVAYADTQYF. In DNA form, the CDR3 reads TGCAGCGTCGCTTATGCAGATACGCAGTATTTT.